The 28 T cell receptor beta chains presented below share a single source sample, sequenced in a study of T cells in localized non-small cell lung cancer. Method: immunoSEQ multiplex PCR; TCRdb's copy keeps in-frame clones and lacks some. This table has around 2,000 clones, more than 35% appearing once. This specimen consisted of lung tumor tissue, obtained before any cancer treatment. The source of these receptors is a female donor older than 55 with stage I lung adenocarcinoma.

This clone has just a few counts. V gene TRBV5-1 combines with J gene TRBJ2-6; D is undetermined. V was clipped by 0 bases and J by 3 bases, with 13 bases between them. The CDR3 extends over 17 amino acids. Looked up from germline, CDR1 is SGHRS and CDR2 is YFSETQ. Here the CDR3 reads CASSLAGSVHGANVLTF. DNA for the CDR3: TGCGCCAGCAGCTTGGCAGGATCAGTGCATGGGGCCAACGTCCTGACTTTC.

The chain uses TRBV14 and TRBJ2-7; D gene unclear. Per the germline V gene, CDR1 is SGHDN and CDR2 is FVKESK. The germline V and J ends were trimmed by 1 base and 9 bases, with 10 bases remaining between them. The CDR3 sequence is 12 residues long. The CDR3 sequence: CASSQGVVGQYF. In nucleotides, the CDR3 is TGTGCCAGCAGCCAAGGGGTTGTCGGGCAGTACTTC.

The chain carries TRBV15 and TRBJ2-1; D is uncertain. The CDR3 length is 15 residues. Germline V gene data show CDR1 as LNHNV and CDR2 as YYDKDF (reference sequence). The V gene lost 5 bases and the J gene lost 1 base, with 12 bases spanning the gap. CDR3 in amino acids: CATSYEAKSYNEQFF. For the CDR3, the DNA is TGTGCCACCAGCTACGAGGCAAAGTCCTACAATGAGCAGTTCTTC.

The chain has TRBV19 and TRBJ2-4; no definite D call. The CDR3 extends over 12 amino acids. Trimming took off 5 bases at V and 2 bases at J, with 4 bases between the two ends. Germline lookup yields CDR1 LNHDA and CDR2 SQIVND (reference sequence). In DNA form, the CDR3 reads TGTGCCAGTAGTGAGTCCAAAAACATTCAGTACTTC. The encoded protein is CASSESKNIQYF.

The V and J genes are TRBV12-2 and TRBJ2-5; TRBD1 was called by the table and not checked on the DNA. TRBV12-2 is listed as a pseudogene. This CDR3 spans 14 amino acids. This CDR3 is CASWDRDIQETQYF. CDR3 coding DNA: TGTGCCAGTTGGGACCGGGACATTCAGGAGACCCAGTACTTC.

The chain joins TRBV28 to TRBJ2-3, with 8 bases aligning to TRBD2. The V gene end was trimmed by 6 bases and the J gene end by 0 bases; junction bases not matched to a gene: 11. CDR1 and CDR2 (germline): MDHEN, SYDVKM. The CDR3 extends over 17 amino acids. This CDR3 reads CASRLGKAGASTDTQYF. As DNA, the CDR3 is TGTGCCAGCAGACTCGGAAAAGCGGGAGCGAGCACAGATACGCAGTATTTT.

In this sample, this clone turned up a few times. CDR3 nucleotides: TGTGCCAGCAGTGAAACTGGGGCCAACGTCCTGACTTTC. Translated: CASSETGANVLTF. V usage is TRBV9 and J usage is TRBJ2-6; no clear D. CDR1 and CDR2 (germline): SGDLS, YYNGEE. Trimming took off 5 bases at V and 2 bases at J, with 5 bases between the two ends. The CDR3 has 13 amino acids.

This clone was seen more than once but under ten times. The genes are TRBV19 and TRBJ2-5; D is unresolved. V was pared by 4 bases and J by 0 bases, with 9 bases between. The CDR3 sequence is 14 residues long. CDR1 is LNHDA and CDR2 is SQIVND in the germline V gene (reference sequence). The CDR3 sequence is CASSSGINQETQYF. CDR3 nucleotides: TGTGCCAGTAGTAGCGGAATTAACCAAGAGACCCAGTACTTC.

The rearrangement uses TRBV19 and TRBJ2-3; no definite D call. This CDR3 is 12 amino acids long. Germline V gene lookup returns CDR1 LNHDA and CDR2 SQIVND (reference sequence). V gave up 3 bases and J gave up 1 base, with 2 bases separating them. CDR3 DNA sequence: TGTGCCAGTAGTATCGGCACAGATACGCAGTATTTT. Translating it yields CASSIGTDTQYF.

This clone came up a few times. J is TRBJ2-3 and V is TRBV6-7; TRBD2 matches 11 bases. TRBV6-7 is treated as an ORF (open reading frame) with a function not yet certain. V lost 5 bases to trimming and J lost 1 base; unmatched junction nucleotides: 5. The CDR3 length is 16 residues. The CDR3 is CASSSTSGSRTDTQYF. The CDR3 nucleotides are TGTGCCAGCAGTAGTACTAGCGGGAGTCGCACAGATACGCAGTATTTT.

CDR3 nucleotides: TGTGCCAGCACCTCGTGGACAGGGGCCACCGGGGAGCTGTTTTTT. Residues: CASTSWTGATGELFF. The chain employs TRBV6-7 and TRBJ2-2; TRBD1 agrees at 9 bases. TRBV6-7 qualifies as an ORF whose function is uncertain. The CDR3 runs 15 residues. V lost 7 bases to trimming and J lost 4 bases; unmatched junction nucleotides: 7.

The chain uses TRBV11-3 and TRBJ2-1; D is uncertain. Germline-derived CDR1 and CDR2 are SGHNT and YENEEA. The CDR3 runs 14 residues. The germline V and J ends were trimmed by 2 bases and 0 bases, with 5 bases remaining between them. The CDR3 spells CASSLPSSYNEQFF. CDR3 nucleotides: TGTGCCAGCAGCTTACCCAGCTCCTACAATGAGCAGTTCTTC.

The table lists this clone with a few counts. CDR3 bases: TGTGCCAGCAGCCTTGGACTAGCGGGAGTCTCCGCCGGGGAGCTGTTTTTT. The encoded protein is CASSLGLAGVSAGELFF. The rearrangement uses TRBV9 and TRBJ2-2; TRBD2 agrees at 13 bases. The CDR3 is 17 amino acids. The J segment lost 6 bases and the V segment lost 4 bases, leaving 9 bases of the junction unmatched. The germline V gene encodes CDR1 SGDLS and CDR2 YYNGEE.

V gene TRBV18 combines with J gene TRBJ2-1; D is ambiguous. CDR1 is KGHSH and CDR2 is LQKENI in the germline V gene. The V end lost 6 bases, the J end lost 8 bases, and 11 bases lay between the germline ends. The CDR3 contains 12 residues. CDR3 coding DNA: TGTGCCAGCTCCTTAGTAAGCCATGAGCAGTTCTTC. Residues: CASSLVSHEQFF.

In this sample, this clone turned up once. V is TRBV25-1 and J is TRBJ1-1; D not resolved. Trimming pared 2 bases from V and 5 bases from J, leaving 6 bases between. The CDR3 is made up of 12 amino acids. Germline CDR1 reads MGHDK; CDR2 reads SYGVNS. The CDR3 protein is CASSEGRTEAFF. The CDR3 DNA reads as TGTGCCAGCAGTGAAGGGAGAACTGAAGCTTTCTTT.

The rearrangement links TRBV19 to TRBJ2-3; TRBD2 agrees at 7 bases. The CDR3 consists of 12 residues. The V gene end was trimmed by 4 bases and the J gene end by 10 bases; junction bases not matched to a gene: 5. CDR1 LNHDA and CDR2 SQIVND come from the germline V gene (reference sequence). The CDR3 sequence is CASSTAREAQYF. DNA for the CDR3: TGTGCCAGTAGTACGGCTCGGGAGGCGCAGTATTTT.

This chain connects TRBV6-8 to TRBJ1-5; 8 nucleotides agree with TRBD1. CDR1 is MNHGY and CDR2 is SAAAGT in the germline V gene. The CDR3 has 14 residues. Trimming removed 4 bases from V and 2 bases from J; junction bases left unmatched: 1. The CDR3 nucleotides read TGTGCCAGCAGTTCGGACAGGGGCAATCAGCCCCAGCATTTT. This encodes CASSSDRGNQPQHF.

This rearrangement joins TRBV18 to TRBJ1-1, with unresolved D. CDR1 and CDR2 from the germline V gene are KGHSH and LQKENI. The CDR3 runs to 14 residues. With 0 bases removed from V and 10 bases from J, the gap between germline ends came to 15 bases. Here the CDR3 reads CASSPPPPGVGAFF. CDR3 in DNA: TGTGCCAGCTCACCACCACCCCCGGGCGTAGGAGCTTTCTTT.

Turning to this clone: An end of the junction does not agree with germline; a read error may underlie this. The chain joins TRBV30 to TRBJ2-7; 7 nucleotides align to TRBD2. The CDR3 runs to 13 residues. Germline values: CDR1 GTSNPN, CDR2 SVGIG (reference sequence). The CDR3 here is CAWSVDKVREWHF. DNA of the CDR3: TGTGCCTGGAGTGTAGATAAAGTGCGGGAGTGGCACTTC.

This clone is labeled medium-sized (0.01 to 0.1%). The chain joins TRBV11-3 to TRBJ2-2, with D perhaps TRBD1 or TRBD2 (5 bases each). Germline CDR1 SGHNT, CDR2 YENEEA. Trimming took 2 bases from V and 5 from J, leaving 15 bases between them. The CDR3 sequence is 16 residues long. The CDR3 nucleotides read TGTGCCAGCAGCTTAAGCAAGGGGCCGGGAACCGGGGAGCTGTTTTTT. Translating gives CASSLSKGPGTGELFF.

The chain couples TRBV14 to TRBJ2-7; D ambiguous. Germline lookup yields CDR1 SGHDN and CDR2 FVKESK. With 4 bases removed from V and 1 base from J, the gap between germline ends came to 11 bases. This CDR3 is 14 amino acids long. CDR3 amino acids: CASSLTTKSYEQYF. CDR3 sequence (DNA): TGTGCCAGCAGCCTAACGACCAAGTCCTACGAGCAGTACTTC.

This clone was seen more than once but under ten times. The V and J genes are TRBV1 and TRBJ2-1; TRBD2, the D gene given by the table, was not confirmed from the DNA. TRBV1 is a pseudogene locus. The CDR3 is made up of 16 amino acids. CDR3 DNA sequence: TGCGCCAGCAAAGTAGGGCTCAGCGGGCGGTACAATGAGCAGTTCTTC. This encodes CASKVGLSGRYNEQFF.

The chain links TRBV30 to TRBJ1-1; the D gene is possibly TRBD1 (6 bases). The CDR3 runs 16 residues. With 4 bases removed from V and 4 bases from J, the gap between germline ends came to 22 bases. Germline V gene lookup returns CDR1 GTSNPN and CDR2 SVGIG (reference sequence). Written as DNA, the CDR3 is TGTGCCTGGAACGATAGGAGGGGGATGAGGGCCACTGAAGCTTTCTTT. Translated, it gives CAWNDRRGMRATEAFF.

The V gene is TRBV29-1, the J gene TRBJ1-5, with 10 bases fitting TRBD1. V dropped 7 bases and J dropped 4; count of bases not matched to a gene: 7. Germline-derived CDR1 and CDR2 are SQVTM and ANQGSEA. CDR3 length: 14 residues. The CDR3 bases are TGCAGCGCGACAGGGGGCTCTGGGAATCAGCCCCAGCATTTT. Protein: CSATGGSGNQPQHF.

This chain uses TRBV9 with TRBJ1-3; TRBD1 matches 7 bases. This CDR3 region has 12 residues. CDR1 and CDR2 from the germline V gene are SGDLS and YYNGEE. V trimming: 4 bases; J trimming: 8 bases; junction bases outside the gene matches: 3. CDR3 in DNA: TGTGCCAGCAGCCCCCAGGGGGACACCATATATTTT. This translates into CASSPQGDTIYF.

Written as DNA, the CDR3 is TGTGCCAGCAAGAGGGACCAAACAGGGGGCAGAGAGACCCAGTACTTC. Protein product: CASKRDQTGGRETQYF. The chain is built from TRBV2 and TRBJ2-5, with 9 bases identical to TRBD1. Germline CDR1 is SNHLY and CDR2 is FYNNEI. J gave up 4 bases and V 7 bases, and 13 bases lay outside the gene matches. This CDR3 is 16 amino acids long.

This clone was counted a few times. The chain employs TRBV11-3 and TRBJ2-3, with 13 bases fitting TRBD2. Germline V CDR1 and CDR2: SGHNT, YENEEA. The ends lost 6 bases at V and 5 bases at J; junction bases unmatched: 8. There are 16 residues in the CDR3. The CDR3 here is CASRSGTSGTRDTQYF. CDR3 DNA sequence: TGTGCCAGCAGGTCCGGGACTAGCGGGACGAGAGATACGCAGTATTTT.

This clone has just a few counts. The CDR3: CASSYPPSPEQYF. Here the CDR3 DNA reads TGTGCCAGCAGTTACCCCCCAAGCCCCGAGCAGTACTTC. The chain has TRBV6-8 and TRBJ2-7, with D unclear. The CDR3 covers 13 residues. Trimming cost V 2 bases and J 6 bases, with 11 bases left between them. Germline V gene data show CDR1 as MNHGY and CDR2 as SAAAGT.